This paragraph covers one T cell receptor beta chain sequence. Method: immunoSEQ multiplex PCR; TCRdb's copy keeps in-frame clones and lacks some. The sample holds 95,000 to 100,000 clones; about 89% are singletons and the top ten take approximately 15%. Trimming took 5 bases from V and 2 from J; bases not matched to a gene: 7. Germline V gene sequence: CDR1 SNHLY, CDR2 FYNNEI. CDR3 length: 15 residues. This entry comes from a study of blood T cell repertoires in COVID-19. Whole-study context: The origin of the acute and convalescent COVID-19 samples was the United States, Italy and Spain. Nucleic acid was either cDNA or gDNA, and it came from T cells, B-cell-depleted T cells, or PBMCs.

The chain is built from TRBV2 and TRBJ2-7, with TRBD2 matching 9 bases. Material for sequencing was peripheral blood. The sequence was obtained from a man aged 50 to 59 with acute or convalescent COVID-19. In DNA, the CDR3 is TGTGCCAGCAGTTATAGCGGGGGCCCAACCTACGAGCAGTACTTC. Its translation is CASSYSGGPTYEQYF.